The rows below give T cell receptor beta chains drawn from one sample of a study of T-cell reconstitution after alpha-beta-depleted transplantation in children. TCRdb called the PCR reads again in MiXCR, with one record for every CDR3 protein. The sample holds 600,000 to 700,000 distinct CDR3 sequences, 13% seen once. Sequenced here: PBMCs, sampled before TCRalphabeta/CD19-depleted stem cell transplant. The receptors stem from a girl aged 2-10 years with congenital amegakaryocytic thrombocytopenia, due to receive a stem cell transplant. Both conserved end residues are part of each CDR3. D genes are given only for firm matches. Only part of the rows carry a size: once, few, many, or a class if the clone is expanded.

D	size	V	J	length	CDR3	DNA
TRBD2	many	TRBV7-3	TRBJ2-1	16	CASSLMGASGSNEQFF	TGTGCCAGCAGCTTAATGGGGGCTAGCGGGAGCAATGAGCAGTTCTTC
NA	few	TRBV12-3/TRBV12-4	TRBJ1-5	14	CASSPRVFNQPQHF	TGTGCCAGCAGTCCGAGGGTGTTCAATCAGCCCCAGCATTTT
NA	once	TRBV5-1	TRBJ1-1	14	CASSLAGGVTEAFF	TGCGCCAGCAGCTTGGCCGGAGGGGTCACTGAAGCTTTCTTT
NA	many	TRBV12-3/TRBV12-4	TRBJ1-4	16	CASSETSWGLAEKLFF	TGTGCCAGCAGTGAGACAAGTTGGGGCCTAGCTGAAAAACTGTTTTTT
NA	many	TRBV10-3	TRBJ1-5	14	CAISESRGRQPQHF	TGTGCCATCAGTGAGTCAAGGGGTCGACAGCCCCAGCATTTT
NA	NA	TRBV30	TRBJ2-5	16	CAWSGTLRTAQETQYF	TGTGCCTGGAGTGGGACCCTTCGGACAGCTCAAGAGACCCAGTACTTC
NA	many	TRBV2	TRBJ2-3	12	CASSRGTDTQYF	TGTGCCAGCAGTCGGGGGACAGATACGCAGTATTTT
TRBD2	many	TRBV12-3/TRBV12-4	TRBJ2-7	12	CASGGGIYEQYF	TGTGCCAGTGGGGGGGGAATCTACGAGCAGTACTTC
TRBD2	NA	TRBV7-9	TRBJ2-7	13	CASSGGEIYEQYF	TGTGCCAGCAGCGGGGGGGAAATCTACGAGCAGTACTTC
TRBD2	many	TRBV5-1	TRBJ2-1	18	CASSLVVLAGGLWNEQFF	TGCGCCAGCAGCTTGGTGGTGCTAGCGGGAGGGCTTTGGAATGAGCAGTTCTTC
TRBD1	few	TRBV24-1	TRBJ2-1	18	CATSDLARGLSSYNEQFF	TGTGCCACCAGTGATTTGGCCAGGGGGCTAAGCTCCTACAATGAGCAGTTCTTC
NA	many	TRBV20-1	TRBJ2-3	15	CSASKAGLTVGTQYF	TGCAGTGCTAGCAAGGCGGGTTTAACAGTTGGTACGCAGTATTTT
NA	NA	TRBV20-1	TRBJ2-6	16	CCASSGPNSGANVLTF	TGCTGTGCTAGTTCGGGACCGAACTCTGGGGCCAACGTCCTGACTTTC
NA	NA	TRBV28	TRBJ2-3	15	CASSPQGPSTDTQYF	TGTGCCAGCAGTCCACAGGGTCCTAGCACAGATACGCAGTATTTT
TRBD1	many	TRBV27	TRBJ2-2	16	CASREYRGANTGELFF	TGTGCCAGCAGGGAATACAGGGGGGCGAACACCGGGGAGCTGTTTTTT
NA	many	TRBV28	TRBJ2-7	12	CASRTPGYEQYF	TGTGCCAGCAGAACTCCTGGGTACGAGCAGTACTTC
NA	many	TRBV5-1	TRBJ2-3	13	CASSPDIADTQYF	TGCGCCAGCAGCCCGGACATCGCAGATACGCAGTATTTT
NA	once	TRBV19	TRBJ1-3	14	CASSRGRSGNTIYF	TGTGCCAGTAGTAGAGGGCGTTCGGGAAACACCATATATTTT
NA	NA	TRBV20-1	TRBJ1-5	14	CSARRGGVNQPQHF	TGCAGTGCTAGACGCGGAGGGGTCAATCAGCCCCAGCATTTT
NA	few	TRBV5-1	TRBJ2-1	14	CASSFTDSYNEQFF	TGCGCCAGCAGCTTCACCGACAGTTACAATGAGCAGTTCTTC
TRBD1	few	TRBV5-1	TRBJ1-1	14	CASHLGTANTEAFF	TGCGCCAGCCACCTAGGGACAGCTAACACTGAAGCTTTCTTT
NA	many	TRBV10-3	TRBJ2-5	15	CAISEADPIQETQYF	TGTGCCATCAGTGAAGCTGACCCGATACAAGAGACCCAGTACTTC
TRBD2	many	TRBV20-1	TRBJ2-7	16	CSARGTSGRRSYEQYF	TGCAGTGCTAGAGGGACTAGCGGGAGGAGGTCCTACGAGCAGTACTTC
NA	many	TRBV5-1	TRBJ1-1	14	CASSVQFLNTEAFF	TGCGCCAGCAGCGTTCAGTTCCTGAACACTGAAGCTTTCTTT
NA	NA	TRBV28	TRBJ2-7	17	CASRLGGMTGLIGEQYF	TGTGCCAGCAGGTTGGGGGGGATGACAGGGTTAATCGGCGAGCAGTACTTC
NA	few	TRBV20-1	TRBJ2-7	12	CSAPTGMREQYF	TGCAGTGCCCCAACAGGGATGCGCGAGCAGTACTTC
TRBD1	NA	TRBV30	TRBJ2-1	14	CAWSVAGGRTQQFF	TGTGCCTGGAGTGTAGCAGGGGGCCGAACACAGCAGTTCTTC
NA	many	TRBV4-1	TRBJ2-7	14	CASSQVLGIDEQYF	TGCGCCAGCAGCCAAGTCCTGGGTATCGACGAGCAGTACTTC
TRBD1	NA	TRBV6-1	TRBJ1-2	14	CASSRRQGSYGYTF	TGTGCCAGCAGCCGACGACAGGGCTCGTATGGCTACACCTTC
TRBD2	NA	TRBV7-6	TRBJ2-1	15	CASSLGSGRGNEQFF	TGTGCCAGCAGCTTAGGTAGCGGGAGGGGAAATGAGCAGTTCTTC
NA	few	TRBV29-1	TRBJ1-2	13	CSVEVAGAKGYTF	TGCAGCGTTGAAGTAGCGGGGGCGAAGGGCTACACCTTC
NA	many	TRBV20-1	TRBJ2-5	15	CSASVFVSEQETQYF	TGCAGTGCTAGTGTCTTTGTGAGCGAGCAAGAGACCCAGTACTTC
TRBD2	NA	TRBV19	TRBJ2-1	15	CASSKKEGLALWQFF	TGTGCCAGTAGTAAGAAGGAGGGACTAGCGCTGTGGCAGTTCTTC
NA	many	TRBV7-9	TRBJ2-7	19	CASSLIRGSSMIASYEQYF	TGTGCCAGCAGCTTAATTCGAGGTTCGTCGATGATCGCTTCCTACGAGCAGTACTTC
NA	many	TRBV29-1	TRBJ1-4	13	CSVASKGDEKLFF	TGCAGCGTTGCGTCTAAAGGGGATGAAAAACTGTTTTTT
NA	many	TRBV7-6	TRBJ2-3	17	CASSLSRTKIPLDTQYF	TGTGCCAGCAGCTTAAGTAGGACAAAGATACCCCTAGATACGCAGTATTTT
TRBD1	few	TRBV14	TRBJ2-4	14	CASSVRDRENIQYF	TGTGCCAGCAGCGTCCGGGACAGGGAAAACATTCAGTACTTC
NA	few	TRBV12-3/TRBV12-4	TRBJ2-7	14	CASSPSRDPYEQYF	TGTGCCAGCAGCCCCTCTCGGGATCCCTACGAGCAGTACTTC
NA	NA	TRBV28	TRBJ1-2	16	CASSLQTPLTGYGYTF	TGTGCCAGCAGTTTACAGACACCTCTAACGGGCTATGGCTACACCTTC
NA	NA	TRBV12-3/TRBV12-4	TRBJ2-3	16	CASSFITGRAGDTQYF	TGTGCCAGCAGCTTTATCACTGGAAGGGCCGGCGATACGCAGTATTTT
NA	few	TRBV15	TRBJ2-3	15	CATSTRERGTDTQYF	TGTGCCACCAGCACCCGGGAGAGGGGCACAGATACGCAGTATTTT
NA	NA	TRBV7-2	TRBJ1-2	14	CASIRPGTDDGYTF	TGTGCCAGCATCAGACCCGGGACGGACGATGGCTACACCTTC
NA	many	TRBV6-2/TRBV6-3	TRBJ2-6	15	CASSYWYSGANVLTF	TGTGCCAGCAGTTACTGGTACTCTGGGGCCAACGTCCTGACTTTC
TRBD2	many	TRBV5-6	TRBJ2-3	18	CASSFPTWKRGNTDTQYF	TGTGCCAGCAGCTTCCCCACTTGGAAGCGGGGAAACACAGATACGCAGTATTTT
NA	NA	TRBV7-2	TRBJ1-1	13	CASSTRVNTEAFF	TGTGCCAGCAGCACAAGGGTGAACACTGAAGCTTTCTTT
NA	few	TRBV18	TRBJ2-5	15	CASSSGAATQETQYF	TGTGCCAGCTCATCGGGTGCGGCCACCCAAGAGACCCAGTACTTC
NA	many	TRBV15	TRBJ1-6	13	CATSRDGLTPLHF	TGTGCCACCAGCAGAGATGGGTTAACACCCCTCCACTTT
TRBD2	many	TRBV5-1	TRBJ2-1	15	CASRIVVAGLIEQFF	TGCGCCAGCAGAATTGTCGTAGCGGGACTTATTGAGCAGTTCTTC
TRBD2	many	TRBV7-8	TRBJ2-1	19	CASSLGRLGLSGRSGEQFF	TGTGCCAGCAGCTTAGGGAGGTTGGGGCTAAGCGGGAGGTCCGGTGAGCAGTTCTTC
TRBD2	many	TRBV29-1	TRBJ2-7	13	CSVRTSGTYEQYF	TGCAGCGTTCGCACTAGCGGAACCTACGAGCAGTACTTC
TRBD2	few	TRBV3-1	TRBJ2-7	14	CASSPFGRAHEQYF	TGTGCCAGCAGCCCTTTTGGGAGGGCCCACGAGCAGTACTTC
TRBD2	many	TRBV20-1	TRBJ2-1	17	CSADEGLAVSSYNEQFF	TGCAGTGCTGATGAGGGACTAGCGGTGAGCTCCTACAATGAGCAGTTCTTC
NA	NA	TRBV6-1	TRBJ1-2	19	CASSHRVTRSLVAPYGYTF	TGTGCCAGCAGCCACAGGGTGACGCGGAGCCTTGTAGCTCCCTATGGCTACACCTTC
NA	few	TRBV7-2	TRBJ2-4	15	CASSPSGATKNIQYF	TGTGCCAGCAGCCCCTCTGGGGCGACCAAAAACATTCAGTACTTC
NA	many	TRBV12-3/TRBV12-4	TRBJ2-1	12	CASSPKFDEQFF	TGTGCCAGCAGTCCCAAATTCGATGAGCAGTTCTTC
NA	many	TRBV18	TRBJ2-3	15	CASSRPAESTDTQYF	TGTGCCAGCTCACGCCCGGCGGAGAGCACAGATACGCAGTATTTT
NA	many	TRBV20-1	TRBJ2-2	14	CSAIFQGSTGELFF	TGCAGTGCTATATTTCAGGGATCCACCGGGGAGCTGTTTTTT
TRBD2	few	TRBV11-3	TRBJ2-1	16	CASSLDQLAGNNEQFF	TGTGCCAGCAGCTTAGATCAACTAGCGGGTAACAATGAGCAGTTCTTC
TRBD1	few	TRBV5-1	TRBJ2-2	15	CASSIRDRSPGELFF	TGCGCCAGCAGCATCCGGGACAGGTCCCCCGGGGAGCTGTTTTTT
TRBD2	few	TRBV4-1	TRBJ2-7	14	CASSPEGLDYEQYF	TGCGCCAGCAGTCCTGAGGGACTAGATTACGAGCAGTACTTC